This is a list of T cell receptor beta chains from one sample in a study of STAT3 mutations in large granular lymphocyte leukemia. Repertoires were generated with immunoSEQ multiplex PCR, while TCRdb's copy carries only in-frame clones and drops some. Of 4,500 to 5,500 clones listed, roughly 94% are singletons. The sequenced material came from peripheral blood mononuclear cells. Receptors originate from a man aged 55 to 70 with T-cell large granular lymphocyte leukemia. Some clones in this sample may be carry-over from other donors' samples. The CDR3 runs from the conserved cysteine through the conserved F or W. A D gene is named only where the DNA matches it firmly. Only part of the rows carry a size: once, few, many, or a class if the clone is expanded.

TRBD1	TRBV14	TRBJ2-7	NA	CASSVGQGASYEQYF	TGTGCCAGCAGCGTAGGACAGGGGGCCTCCTACGAGCAGTACTTC
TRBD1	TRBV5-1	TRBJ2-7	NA	CASSPQPSGTGNEQYF	TGCGCCAGCAGCCCTCAACCCTCCGGGACAGGCAACGAGCAGTACTTC
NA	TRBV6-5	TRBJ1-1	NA	CASSYESGESHTEAFF	TGTGCCAGCAGTTACGAATCAGGGGAAAGTCACACTGAAGCTTTCTTT
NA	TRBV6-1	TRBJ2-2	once	CASSDVTGELFF	TGTGCCAGCAGTGATGTTACCGGGGAGCTGTTTTTT
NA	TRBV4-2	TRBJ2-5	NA	CASSQDIGQGGQETQYF	TGTGCCAGCAGCCAAGACATAGGTCAGGGGGGTCAAGAGACCCAGTACTTC
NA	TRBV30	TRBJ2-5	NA	CAWSGQSIQETQYF	TGTGCCTGGAGTGGACAGAGCATTCAAGAGACCCAGTACTTC
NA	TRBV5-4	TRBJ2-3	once	CASSFEDTHSTDTQYF	TGTGCCAGCAGCTTCGAGGACACCCACAGCACAGATACGCAGTATTTT
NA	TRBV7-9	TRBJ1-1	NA	CASSWGDTEAFF	TGTGCCAGCAGCTGGGGCGACACTGAAGCTTTCTTT
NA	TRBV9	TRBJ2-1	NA	CASSAGVSNEQFF	TGTGCCAGCAGCGCTGGGGTATCCAATGAGCAGTTCTTC
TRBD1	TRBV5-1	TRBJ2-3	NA	CASSSGQGAPDTQYF	TGCGCCAGCAGCTCGGGACAGGGGGCCCCAGATACGCAGTATTTT
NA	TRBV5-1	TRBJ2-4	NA	CASSLAGSLPDIQYF	TGCGCCAGCAGCTTGGCCGGCAGCCTCCCGGACATTCAGTACTTC
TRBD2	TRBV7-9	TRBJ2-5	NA	CASSWGLAGAETQYF	TGTGCCAGCAGCTGGGGACTAGCGGGAGCAGAGACCCAGTACTTC
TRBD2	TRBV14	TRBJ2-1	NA	CASSQGTSGRLGNEQFF	TGTGCCAGCAGCCAAGGGACTAGCGGGAGGTTAGGCAATGAGCAGTTCTTC
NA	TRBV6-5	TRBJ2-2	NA	CASRVQGSGGELFF	TGTGCCAGCAGGGTACAGGGATCGGGCGGGGAGCTGTTTTTT
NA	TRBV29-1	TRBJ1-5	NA	CSVAAGLSNQPQHF	TGCAGCGTTGCGGCTGGGCTGAGCAATCAGCCCCAGCATTTT
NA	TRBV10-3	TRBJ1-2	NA	CAILRDVSGYTF	TGTGCCATCCTCAGGGACGTGTCTGGCTACACCTTC
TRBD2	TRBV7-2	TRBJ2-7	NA	CASSPRLAALDYEQYF	TGTGCCAGCAGCCCGCGACTAGCGGCCCTTGACTACGAGCAGTACTTC
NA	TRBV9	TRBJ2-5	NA	CASSPRGRGGETQYF	TGTGCCAGCAGCCCCAGAGGGAGGGGGGGGGAGACCCAGTACTTC
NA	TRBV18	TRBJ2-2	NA	CASSPPWGSSTGELFF	TGTGCCAGCTCACCACCGTGGGGAAGTAGCACCGGGGAGCTGTTTTTT
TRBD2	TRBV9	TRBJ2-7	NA	CASSVGGGLYEQYF	TGTGCCAGCAGCGTCGGCGGGGGACTCTACGAGCAGTACTTC
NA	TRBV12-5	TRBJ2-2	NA	CASGRDSSGNTGELFF	TGTGCTAGTGGCCGAGACAGTAGCGGGAACACCGGGGAGCTGTTTTTT
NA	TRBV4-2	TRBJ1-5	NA	CASSQEPEGSPQPQHF	TGTGCCAGCAGCCAAGAACCCGAAGGGTCTCCTCAGCCCCAGCATTTT
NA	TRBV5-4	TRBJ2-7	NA	CASSPKQGPSYEQYF	TGTGCCAGCAGCCCAAAACAGGGACCTTCCTACGAGCAGTACTTC
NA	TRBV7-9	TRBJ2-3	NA	CASSLLRGGTDTQYF	TGTGCCAGCAGCTTACTTCGGGGTGGCACAGATACGCAGTATTTT
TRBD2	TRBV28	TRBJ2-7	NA	CASIDSTSGSYEQYF	TGTGCCAGCATTGACTCTACTAGCGGGTCCTACGAGCAGTACTTC
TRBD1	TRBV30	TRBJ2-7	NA	CAARGSSYEQYF	TGTGCCGCCAGGGGGAGCTCCTACGAGCAGTACTTC
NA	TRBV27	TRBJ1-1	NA	CASSLGSETEAFF	TGTGCCAGCAGTTTGGGGAGTGAGACTGAAGCTTTCTTT
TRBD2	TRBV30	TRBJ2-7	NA	CAWTAGSYEQYF	TGTGCCTGGACAGCGGGATCCTACGAGCAGTACTTC
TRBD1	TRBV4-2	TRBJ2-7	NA	CASSQDETGGPYEQYF	TGTGCCAGCAGCCAAGACGAGACAGGGGGGCCCTACGAGCAGTACTTC
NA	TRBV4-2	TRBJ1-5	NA	CASSQDWGDGGQSPVGQPQHF	TGTGCCAGCAGCCAAGATTGGGGGGACGGAGGGCAGTCCCCGGTAGGGCAGCCCCAGCATTTT
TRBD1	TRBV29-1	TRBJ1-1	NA	CSARDRVTGMNTEAFF	TGCAGCGCCAGGGACAGGGTAACGGGGATGAACACTGAAGCTTTCTTT
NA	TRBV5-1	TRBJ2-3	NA	CASSLKDTQYF	TGCGCCAGCAGCTTGAAGGATACGCAGTATTTT
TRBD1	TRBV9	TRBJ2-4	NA	CASSAGGLQGTVQYF	TGTGCCAGCAGCGCAGGGGGCTTACAGGGGACCGTTCAGTACTTC